The rows below give T cell receptor beta chains drawn from one sample of a study of control samples from healthy donors and cancer patients. Sequenced by immunoSEQ multiplex PCR; TCRdb stores in-frame clones only, minus some. Counted here are about 58,000 clones, 80% to 90% occurring once; the ten biggest clones make up about an eighth. The sequenced material came from PBMCs. Every receptor here comes from a woman aged 60 to 75 with lung cancer. The CDR3 runs from the conserved cysteine through the conserved F or W. The D gene is left open where the match is weak. Clone size is stated in some rows and not others, as once, few, many or a class when expanded.

TRBJ2-3 . TRBV9 TRBD2 CASSVDAGTNTDTQYF TGTGCCAGCAGCGTAGACGCCGGGACTAACACAGATACGCAGTATTTT
TRBJ2-2 . TRBV7-3 . CASSFWRTGELFF TGTGCCAGCAGCTTTTGGAGAACCGGGGAGCTGTTTTTT
TRBJ2-1 . TRBV6-2/TRBV6-3 . CASSYQPDSYNEQFF TGTGCCAGCAGTTACCAACCCGACAGCTACAATGAGCAGTTCTTC
TRBJ2-3 once TRBV18 TRBD2 CASLAGTSTDTQYF TGTGCCAGCCTAGCGGGGACAAGCACAGATACGCAGTATTTT
TRBJ2-1 . TRBV2 TRBD1 CASRRQGSYNEQFF TGTGCCAGCAGGAGACAGGGGTCCTACAATGAGCAGTTCTTC
TRBJ1-4 . TRBV28 TRBD1 CASSVTGETNEKLFF TGTGCCAGCAGTGTGACAGGGGAAACTAATGAAAAACTGTTTTTT
TRBJ1-6 medium-sized TRBV4-2 . CASSQEHGGGSPLHF TGTGCCAGCAGCCAAGAACACGGAGGTGGCTCACCCCTCCACTTT
TRBJ1-1 . TRBV3-1/TRBV3-2 TRBD1 CASSSLTGGVNEAFF TGTGCCAGCAGCAGTTTGACAGGGGGCGTAAATGAAGCTTTCTTT
TRBJ2-7 . TRBV11-2 . CASSLVTISYEQYF TGTGCCAGCAGCTTAGTTACGATCTCCTACGAGCAGTACTTC
TRBJ1-1 once TRBV5-1 . CASSSIGVDTEAFF TGCGCCAGCAGCTCGATTGGGGTGGACACTGAAGCTTTCTTT
TRBJ2-3 . TRBV5-4 TRBD2 CASSSPLAGVRDTQYF TGTGCCAGCAGCTCGCCACTAGCGGGAGTAAGAGATACGCAGTATTTT
TRBJ2-1 once TRBV2 TRBD2 CASSGLLAGGNEQFF TGTGCCAGCAGTGGCTTGCTAGCGGGGGGGAATGAGCAGTTCTTC
TRBJ2-7 few TRBV7-9 . CASSLQGAEQYF TGTGCCAGCAGCTTACAGGGCGCCGAGCAGTACTTC
TRBJ1-1 . TRBV10-1 . CASSKGDSGRTEAFF TGCGCCAGCAGTAAGGGGGATTCAGGGAGGACTGAAGCTTTCTTT
TRBJ2-5 . TRBV6-5 . CASSYGAAQYF TGTGCCAGCAGTTACGGGGCCGCCCAGTACTTC
TRBJ1-4 few TRBV5-6 . CASSLSPGTDEKLFF TGTGCCAGCAGCCTGAGCCCGGGAACGGATGAAAAACTGTTTTTT
TRBJ2-6 . TRBV4-1 . CASSPSWIRRSGANVLTF TGCGCCAGCAGCCCGTCGTGGATCCGACGCTCTGGGGCCAACGTCCTGACTTTC
TRBJ1-3 . TRBV2 . CASSESGNTIYF TGTGCCAGCAGTGAAAGTGGAAACACCATATATTTT
TRBJ2-3 . TRBV30 TRBD2 CAWKEAGRKSYF TGTGCCTGGAAGGAAGCGGGAAGGAAAAGCTATTTT
TRBJ1-6 . TRBV28 . CASRRRMTQNNSPLHF TGTGCCAGCAGACGAAGGATGACCCAAAATAATTCACCCCTCCACTTT
TRBJ1-4 . TRBV28 TRBD1 CASSLQGAGNEKLFF TGTGCCAGCAGTTTACAGGGGGCGGGTAATGAAAAACTGTTTTTT
TRBJ1-1 . TRBV11-3 . CASSPGLSTEAFF TGTGCCAGCAGCCCGGGACTGAGCACTGAAGCTTTCTTT
TRBJ2-1 . TRBV18 TRBD2 CASSQTSGSWNEQFF TGTGCCAGCTCACAAACTAGCGGGAGTTGGAATGAGCAGTTCTTC
TRBJ1-5 . TRBV4-2 . CASSQDVQGGVSNQPQHF TGTGCCAGCAGCCAAGATGTACAGGGCGGCGTTAGCAATCAGCCCCAGCATTTT
TRBJ2-1 . TRBV5-1 TRBD2 CASSDGLAGGRSYNEQFF TGCGCCAGCAGCGACGGACTAGCGGGGGGTCGATCCTACAATGAGCAGTTCTTC
TRBJ1-4 . TRBV6-5 TRBD1 CASIQGGTNEKLFF TGTGCCAGCATCCAGGGGGGCACTAATGAAAAACTGTTTTTT
TRBJ2-2 once TRBV6-2/TRBV6-3 . CASSSGTQNTGELFF TGTGCCAGCAGTTCCGGGACACAGAACACCGGGGAGCTGTTTTTT
TRBJ2-2 . TRBV11-2 TRBD2 CASSPGLAGGHRGELFF TGTGCCAGCAGCCCCGGACTAGCGGGGGGGCATAGGGGGGAGCTGTTTTTT
TRBJ2-1 . TRBV5-1 TRBD1 CASSLMDRYNEQFF TGCGCCAGCAGCCTAATGGACAGGTACAATGAGCAGTTCTTC
TRBJ2-4 . TRBV12-5 TRBD1 CASGDPGQGDIQYF TGTGCTAGTGGGGACCCGGGACAGGGAGACATTCAGTACTTC
TRBJ1-2 few TRBV5-6 . CASRRQANYGYTF TGTGCCAGCAGGCGTCAGGCCAACTATGGCTACACCTTC